This T cell receptor beta chain derives from a study of naive and memory T cell subsets. This CDR3 is built from 15 residues. J lost 6 bases, V lost 4 bases, and 8 bases had no gene match. Germline assignment: CDR1 SGHRS and CDR2 YFSETQ. Study-wide points: Diversity fell and Gini index rose from naive through CM, EM, EMRA. Especially in CD8 cells, naive repertoires contained a few larger clonotypes, possibly CD45RA-re-expressing memory cells.

As to this clonotype: The antigen remains undetermined.

The beta constant-region primer was an equimolar mix of two oligonucleotides covering TRBC1 and TRBC2. Nested alpha and beta constant-region primers with the SP2 primer drove four PCR rounds on ligated cDNA. TCRdb analysed the UMI-ligation and nested PCR reads with MiXCR anew, one entry per CDR3 protein. The sample includes around 140,000 distinct CDR3 sequences, 22% of them seen just once. The TCR originated in a human donor in good health. The chain combines TRBV5-1 with TRBJ2-7, with TRBD2 matching over 12 bases. Specimen: naive CD4+ T cells from blood. In DNA form, the CDR3 reads TGCGCCAGCAGCCCAAAGACTAGCGGGAGTCCCGAGCAGTACTTC. It is translated as CASSPKTSGSPEQYF.